This record concerns one TCR beta chain sequence. What it recognizes is unknown. The germline V and J ends were trimmed by 7 bases and 4 bases, with 20 bases remaining between them. Per germline, CDR1 WSHSY and CDR2 SAAADI. The CDR3 is 16 amino acids. Profiling relied on immunoSEQ multiplex PCR, and the TCRdb table lists in-frame clones only, not all of them. The sample yields about 980,000 clones, around 80% seen once. The entry originates in a study of shared clonotypes between healthy human individuals. Study outcomes and limitations: Rarefaction indicated that sorted-subset sequencing remained incomplete although depth was large.

Sequencing was done on a sample of memory CD4+ T cells sorted from blood. The subset was: CD45RA-negative fraction. The sequence came from a man between 18 and 35 years old in good health. This sequence joins TRBV10-2 and TRBJ1-5; possibly TRBD1 for D (5 bases). The CDR3: CASTDGGRLINQPQHF. The DNA of the CDR3 is TGCGCCAGCACCGACGGGGGACGCCTAATTAATCAGCCCCAGCATTTT.